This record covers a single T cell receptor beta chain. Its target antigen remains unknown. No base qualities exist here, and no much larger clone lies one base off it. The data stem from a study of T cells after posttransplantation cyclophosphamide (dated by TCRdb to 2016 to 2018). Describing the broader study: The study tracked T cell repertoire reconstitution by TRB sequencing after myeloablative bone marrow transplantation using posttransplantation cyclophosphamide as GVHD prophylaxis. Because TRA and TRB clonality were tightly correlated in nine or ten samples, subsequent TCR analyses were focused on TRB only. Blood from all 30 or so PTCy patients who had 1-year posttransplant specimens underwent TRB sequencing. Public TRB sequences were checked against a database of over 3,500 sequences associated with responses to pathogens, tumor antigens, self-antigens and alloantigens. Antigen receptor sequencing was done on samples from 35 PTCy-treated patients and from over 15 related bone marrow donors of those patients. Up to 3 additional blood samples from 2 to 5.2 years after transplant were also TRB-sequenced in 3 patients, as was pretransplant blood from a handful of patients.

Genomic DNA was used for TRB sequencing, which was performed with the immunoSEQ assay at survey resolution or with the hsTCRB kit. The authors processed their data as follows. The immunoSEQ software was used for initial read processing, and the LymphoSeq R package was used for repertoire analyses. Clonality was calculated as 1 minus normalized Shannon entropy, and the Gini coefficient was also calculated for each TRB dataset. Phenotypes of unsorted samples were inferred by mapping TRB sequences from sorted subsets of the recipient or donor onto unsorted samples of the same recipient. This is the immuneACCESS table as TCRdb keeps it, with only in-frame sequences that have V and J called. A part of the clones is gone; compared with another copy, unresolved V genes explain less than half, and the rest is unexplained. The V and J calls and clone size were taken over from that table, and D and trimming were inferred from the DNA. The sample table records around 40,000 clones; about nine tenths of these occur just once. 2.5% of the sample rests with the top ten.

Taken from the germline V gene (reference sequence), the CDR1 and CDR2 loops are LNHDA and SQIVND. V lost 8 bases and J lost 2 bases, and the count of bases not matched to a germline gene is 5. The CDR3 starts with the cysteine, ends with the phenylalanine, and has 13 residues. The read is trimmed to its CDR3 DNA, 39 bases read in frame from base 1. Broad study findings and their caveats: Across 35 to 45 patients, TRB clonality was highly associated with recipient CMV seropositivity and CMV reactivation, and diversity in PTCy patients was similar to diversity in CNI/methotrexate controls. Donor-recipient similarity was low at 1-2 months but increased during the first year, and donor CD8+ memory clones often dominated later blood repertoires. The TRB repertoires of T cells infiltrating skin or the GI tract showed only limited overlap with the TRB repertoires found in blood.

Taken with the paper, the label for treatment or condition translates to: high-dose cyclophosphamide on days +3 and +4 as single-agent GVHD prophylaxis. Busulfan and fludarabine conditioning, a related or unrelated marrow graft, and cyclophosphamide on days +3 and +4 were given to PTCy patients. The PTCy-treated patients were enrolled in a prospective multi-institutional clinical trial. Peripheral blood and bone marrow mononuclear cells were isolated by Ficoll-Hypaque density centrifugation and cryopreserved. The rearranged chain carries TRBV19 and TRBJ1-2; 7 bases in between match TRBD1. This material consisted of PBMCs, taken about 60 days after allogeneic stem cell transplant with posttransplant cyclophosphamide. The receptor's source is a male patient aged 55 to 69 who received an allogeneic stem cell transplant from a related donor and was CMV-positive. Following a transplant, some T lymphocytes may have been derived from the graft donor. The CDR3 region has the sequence CASGQTGNYGYTF. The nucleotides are TGTGCCAGTGGTCAGACAGGGAACTATGGCTACACCTTC.